This T cell receptor (beta chain) derives from a study of blood T cell repertoires in COVID-19. V was clipped by 6 bases and J by 12 bases; unmatched bases: 7. CDR3 length: 12 residues. Repertoires were generated with immunoSEQ multiplex PCR, while TCRdb's copy carries only in-frame clones and drops some. The repertoire holds around 200,000 clones, with 87% as singletons. The sequence came from a woman aged 18-29 years who had recovered from COVID-19. Specimen: peripheral blood. J is TRBJ2-1 and V is TRBV12-3 or TRBV12-4; 8 bases match TRBD1. The CDR3 protein is CASSGQGQAQFF. The CDR3, as DNA: TGTGCCAGCAGCGGACAGGGTCAGGCGCAGTTCTTC.